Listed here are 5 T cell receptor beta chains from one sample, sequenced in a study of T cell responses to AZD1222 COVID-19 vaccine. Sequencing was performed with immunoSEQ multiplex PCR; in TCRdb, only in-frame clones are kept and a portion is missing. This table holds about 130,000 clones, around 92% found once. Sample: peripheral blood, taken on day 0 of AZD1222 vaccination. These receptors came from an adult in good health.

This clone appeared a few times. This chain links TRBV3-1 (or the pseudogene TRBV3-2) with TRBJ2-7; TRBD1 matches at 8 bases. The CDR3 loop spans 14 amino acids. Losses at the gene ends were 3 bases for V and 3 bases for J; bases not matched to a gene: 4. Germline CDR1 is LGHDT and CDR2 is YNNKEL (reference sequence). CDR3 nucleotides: TGTGCCAGCAGCCAGAAACAGGGGGTCTACGAGCAGTACTTC. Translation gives CASSQKQGVYEQYF.

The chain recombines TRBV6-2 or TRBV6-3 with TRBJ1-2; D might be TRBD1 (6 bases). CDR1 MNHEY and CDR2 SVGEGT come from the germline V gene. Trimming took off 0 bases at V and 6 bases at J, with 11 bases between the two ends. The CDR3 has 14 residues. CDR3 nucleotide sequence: TGTGCCAGCAGTTACTCCCAGGGGCACGATGGCTACACCTTC. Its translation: CASSYSQGHDGYTF.

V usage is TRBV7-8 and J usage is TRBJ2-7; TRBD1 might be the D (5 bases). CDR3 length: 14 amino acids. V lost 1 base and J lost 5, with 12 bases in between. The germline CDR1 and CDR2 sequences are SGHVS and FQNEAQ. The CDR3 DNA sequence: TGTGCCAGCAGCTTAGTCTTCCGCAGGGACGAGCAGTACTTC. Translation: CASSLVFRRDEQYF.

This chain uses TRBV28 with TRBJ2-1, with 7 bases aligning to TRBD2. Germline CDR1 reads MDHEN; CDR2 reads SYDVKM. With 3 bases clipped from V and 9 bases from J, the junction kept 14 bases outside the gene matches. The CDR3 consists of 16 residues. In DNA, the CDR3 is TGTGCCAGCAGTTTGGGTAGCGGGCCTACCCTACTTGAGCAGTTCTTC. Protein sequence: CASSLGSGPTLLEQFF.

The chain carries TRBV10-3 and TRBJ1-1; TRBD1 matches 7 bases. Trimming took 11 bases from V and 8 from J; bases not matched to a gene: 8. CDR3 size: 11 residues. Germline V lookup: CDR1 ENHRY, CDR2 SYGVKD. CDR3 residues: CASARDSEAFF. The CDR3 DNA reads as TGTGCCTCCGCCCGGGACAGCGAAGCTTTCTTT.